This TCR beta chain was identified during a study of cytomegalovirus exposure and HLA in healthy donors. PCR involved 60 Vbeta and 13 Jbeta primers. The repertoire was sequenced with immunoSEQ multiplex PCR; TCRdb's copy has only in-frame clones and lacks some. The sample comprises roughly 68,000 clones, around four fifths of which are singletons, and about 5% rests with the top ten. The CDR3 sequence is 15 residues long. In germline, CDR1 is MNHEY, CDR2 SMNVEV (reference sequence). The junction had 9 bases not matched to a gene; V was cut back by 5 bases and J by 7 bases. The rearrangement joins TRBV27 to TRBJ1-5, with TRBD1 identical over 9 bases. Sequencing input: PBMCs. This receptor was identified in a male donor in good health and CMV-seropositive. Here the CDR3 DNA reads TGTGCCAGCAGTCCAACCCTCGGGACAGGGCAGCCCCAGCATTTT. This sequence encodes CASSPTLGTGQPQHF.